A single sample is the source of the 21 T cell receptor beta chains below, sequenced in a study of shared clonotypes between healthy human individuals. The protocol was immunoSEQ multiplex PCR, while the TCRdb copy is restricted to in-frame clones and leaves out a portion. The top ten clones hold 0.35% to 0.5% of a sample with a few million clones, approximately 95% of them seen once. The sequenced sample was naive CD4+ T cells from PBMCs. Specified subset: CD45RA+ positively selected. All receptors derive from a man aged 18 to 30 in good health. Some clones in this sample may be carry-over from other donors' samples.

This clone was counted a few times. The CDR3 nucleotides read TGTGCCAGCAGCCTAGGGACAGGGGACCTTGACACTGAAGCTTTCTTT. Translated: CASSLGTGDLDTEAFF. V gene TRBV7-9 combines with J gene TRBJ1-1, with 10 bases matching TRBD1. The length of the CDR3 is 16 residues. After removal of 5 bases from V and 3 bases from J, the junction contained 9 bases not matched to a gene. Per the germline V gene, CDR1 is SEHNR and CDR2 is FQNEAQ (reference sequence).

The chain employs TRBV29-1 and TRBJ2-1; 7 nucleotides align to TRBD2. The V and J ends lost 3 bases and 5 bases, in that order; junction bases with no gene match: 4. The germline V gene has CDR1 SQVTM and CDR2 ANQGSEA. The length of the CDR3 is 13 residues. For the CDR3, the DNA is TGCAGCGTTGATGTGGGAGGGAACAATGAGCAGTTCTTC. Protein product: CSVDVGGNNEQFF.

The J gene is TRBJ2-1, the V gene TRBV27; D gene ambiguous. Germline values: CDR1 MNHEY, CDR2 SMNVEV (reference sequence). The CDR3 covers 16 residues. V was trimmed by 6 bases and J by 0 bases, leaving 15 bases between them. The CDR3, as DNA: TGTGCCAGCAGCATCGGTTGGGGTAGCTCCTACAATGAGCAGTTCTTC. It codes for CASSIGWGSSYNEQFF.

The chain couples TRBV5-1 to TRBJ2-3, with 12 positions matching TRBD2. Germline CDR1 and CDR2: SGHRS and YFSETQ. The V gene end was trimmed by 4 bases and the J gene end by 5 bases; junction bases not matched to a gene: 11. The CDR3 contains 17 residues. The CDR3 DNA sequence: TGCGCCAGCAGCCCCAGGACTAGCGGGATCCCTGGAGATACGCAGTATTTT. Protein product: CASSPRTSGIPGDTQYF. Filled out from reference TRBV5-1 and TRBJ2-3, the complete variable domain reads KAGVTQTPRYLIKTRGQQVTLSCSPISGHRSVSWYQQTPGQGLQFLFEYFSETQRNKGNFPGRFSGRQFSNSRSEMNVSTLELGDSALYLCASSPRTSGIPGDTQYFGPGTRLTVL.

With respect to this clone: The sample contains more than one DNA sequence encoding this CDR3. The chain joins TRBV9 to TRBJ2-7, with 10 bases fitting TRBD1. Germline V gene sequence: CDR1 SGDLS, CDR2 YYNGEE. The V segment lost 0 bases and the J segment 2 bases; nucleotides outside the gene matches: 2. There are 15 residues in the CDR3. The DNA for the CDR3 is TGTGCCAGCAGCGTAGGGGACAGGGGAACCTACGAGCAGTACTTC. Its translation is CASSVGDRGTYEQYF.

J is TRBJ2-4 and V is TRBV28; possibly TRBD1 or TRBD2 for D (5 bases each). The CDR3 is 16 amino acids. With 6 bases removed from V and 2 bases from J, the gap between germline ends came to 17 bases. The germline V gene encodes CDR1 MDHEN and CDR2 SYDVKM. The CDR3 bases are TGTGCCAGCAGGGGAGACAGTGCAATAACCAAAAACATTCAGTACTTC. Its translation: CASRGDSAITKNIQYF.

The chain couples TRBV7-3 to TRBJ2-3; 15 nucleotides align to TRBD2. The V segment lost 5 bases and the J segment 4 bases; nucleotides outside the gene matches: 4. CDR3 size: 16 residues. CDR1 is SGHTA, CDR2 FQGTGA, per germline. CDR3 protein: CASSAGLAGGADTQYF. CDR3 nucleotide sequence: TGTGCCAGCAGCGCTGGACTAGCGGGAGGGGCAGATACGCAGTATTTT.

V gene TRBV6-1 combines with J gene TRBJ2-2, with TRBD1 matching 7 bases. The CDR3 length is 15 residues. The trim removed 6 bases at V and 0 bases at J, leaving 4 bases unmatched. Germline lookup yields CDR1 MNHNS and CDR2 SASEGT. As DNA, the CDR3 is TGTGCCAGCAGGCCCGGGACAGCGAACACCGGGGAGCTGTTTTTT. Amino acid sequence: CASRPGTANTGELFF.

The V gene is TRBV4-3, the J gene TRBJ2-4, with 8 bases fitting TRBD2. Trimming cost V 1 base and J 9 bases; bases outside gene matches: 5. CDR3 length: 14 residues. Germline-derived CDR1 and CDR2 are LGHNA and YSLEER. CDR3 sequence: CASSQAVRGGIQYF. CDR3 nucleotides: TGCGCCAGCAGCCAAGCTGTCCGGGGGGGCATTCAGTACTTC.

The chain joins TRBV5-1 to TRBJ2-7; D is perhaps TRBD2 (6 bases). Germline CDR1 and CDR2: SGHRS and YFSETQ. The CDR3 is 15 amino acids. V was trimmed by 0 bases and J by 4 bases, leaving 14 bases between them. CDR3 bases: TGCGCCAGCAGCTTGGGGCCAGCGGGCGATTACGAGCAGTACTTC. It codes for CASSLGPAGDYEQYF.

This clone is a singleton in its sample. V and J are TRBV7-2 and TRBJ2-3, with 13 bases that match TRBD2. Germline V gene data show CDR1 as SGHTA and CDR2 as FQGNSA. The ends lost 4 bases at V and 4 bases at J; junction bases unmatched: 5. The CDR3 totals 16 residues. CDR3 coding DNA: TGTGCCAGCAGCTCGGGACTAGCGGGACTCGCAGATACGCAGTATTTT. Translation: CASSSGLAGLADTQYF.

CDR3 amino acids: CASSAAESGNTIYF. The CDR3 nucleotides are TGTGCCAGCAGCGCGGCAGAGTCTGGAAACACCATATATTTT. This chain connects TRBV5-4 to TRBJ1-3; D is undetermined. The germline CDR1 and CDR2 sequences are SGHNT and YYREEE (reference sequence). Trimming cost V 4 bases and J 1 base, with 9 bases left between them. This CDR3 contains 14 residues.

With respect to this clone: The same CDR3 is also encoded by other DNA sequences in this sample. The CDR3 DNA follows: TGTGCCAGCAGCTTAGGGACAGGGGGTAACTATGGCTACACCTTC. Its translation: CASSLGTGGNYGYTF. This sequence joins TRBV7-9 and TRBJ1-2, with 10 bases fitting TRBD1. With V trimmed by 1 base and J by 1 base, 0 bases remained unmatched. Germline V gene lookup returns CDR1 SEHNR and CDR2 FQNEAQ (reference sequence). The CDR3 spans 15 residues. Full variable domain (missing parts from reference TRBV7-9 and TRBJ1-2): DTGVSQNPRHKITKRGQNVTFRCDPISEHNRLYWYRQTLGQGPEFLTYFQNEAQLEKSRLLSDRFSAERPKGSFSTLEIQRTEQGDSAMYLCASSLGTGGNYGYTFGSGTRLTVV.

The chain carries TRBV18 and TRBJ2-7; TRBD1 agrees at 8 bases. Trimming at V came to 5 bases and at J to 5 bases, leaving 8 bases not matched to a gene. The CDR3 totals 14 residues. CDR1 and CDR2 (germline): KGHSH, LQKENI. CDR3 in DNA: TGTGCCAGCTCATCAGACAGGGGAGTCAACGAGCAGTACTTC. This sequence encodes CASSSDRGVNEQYF.

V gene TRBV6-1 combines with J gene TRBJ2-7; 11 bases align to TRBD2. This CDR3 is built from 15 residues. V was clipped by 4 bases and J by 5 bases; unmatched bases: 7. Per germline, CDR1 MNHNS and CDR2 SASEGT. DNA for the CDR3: TGTGCCAGCAGTGTTCTAGCGGGAGGATTAGACGAGCAGTACTTC. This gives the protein CASSVLAGGLDEQYF.

The CDR3 DNA reads as TGCAGCGTTGAGCGTTTGGCTAGCGGGAGTCGCAAGACCCAGTACTTC. This codes for CSVERLASGSRKTQYF. V usage is TRBV29-1 and J usage is TRBJ2-5; 10 bases fit TRBD2. The CDR3 loop spans 16 amino acids. The trim removed 3 bases at V and 6 bases at J, leaving 13 bases unmatched. CDR1 is SQVTM, CDR2 ANQGSEA, per germline.

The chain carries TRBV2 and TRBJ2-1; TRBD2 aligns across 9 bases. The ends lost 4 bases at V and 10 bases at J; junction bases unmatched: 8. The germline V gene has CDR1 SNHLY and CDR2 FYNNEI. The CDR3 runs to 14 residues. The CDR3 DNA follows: TGTGCCAGCAGTGGCCTGGGACTAGCAGGGGAGCAGTTCTTC. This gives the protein CASSGLGLAGEQFF.

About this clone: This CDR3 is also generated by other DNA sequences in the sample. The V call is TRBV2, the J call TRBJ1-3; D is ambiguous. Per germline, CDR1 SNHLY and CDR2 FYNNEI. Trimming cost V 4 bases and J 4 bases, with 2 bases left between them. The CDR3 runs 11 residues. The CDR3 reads CASSGGNTIYF. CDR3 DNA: TGTGCCAGCAGTGGCGGAAACACCATATATTTT. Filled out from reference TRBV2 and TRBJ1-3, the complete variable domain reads EPEVTQTPSHQVTQMGQEVILRCVPISNHLYFYWYRQILGQKVEFLVSFYNNEISEKSEIFDDQFSVERPDGSNFTLKIRSTKLEDSAMYFCASSGGNTIYFGEGSWLTVV.

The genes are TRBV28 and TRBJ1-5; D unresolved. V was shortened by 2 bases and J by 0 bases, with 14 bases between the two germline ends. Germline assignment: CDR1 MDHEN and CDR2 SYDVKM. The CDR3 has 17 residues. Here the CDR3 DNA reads TGTGCCAGCAGTTTAATTAACCTCCAAGGTAGCAATCAGCCCCAGCATTTT. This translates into CASSLINLQGSNQPQHF.

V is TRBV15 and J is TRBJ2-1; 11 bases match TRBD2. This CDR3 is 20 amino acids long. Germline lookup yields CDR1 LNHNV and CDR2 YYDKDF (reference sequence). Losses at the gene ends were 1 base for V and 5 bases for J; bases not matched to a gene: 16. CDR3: CATSRGRWLTTSGIDNEQFF. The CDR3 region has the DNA TGTGCCACCAGCAGAGGTCGATGGCTTACGACTAGCGGGATCGACAATGAGCAGTTCTTC.

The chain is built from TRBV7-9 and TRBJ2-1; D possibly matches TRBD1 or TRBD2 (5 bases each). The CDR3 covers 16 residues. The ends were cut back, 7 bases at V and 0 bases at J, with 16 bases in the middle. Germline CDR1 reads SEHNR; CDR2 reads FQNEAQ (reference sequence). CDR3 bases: TGTGCCAGCAACCTAGGGGCGGGCAGCTCCTACAATGAGCAGTTCTTC. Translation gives CASNLGAGSSYNEQFF.